What follows describes a single T cell receptor (beta chain). The data were obtained in a study of blood T cell repertoires in COVID-19. Study information: T cells, B-cell-depleted T cells, or PBMCs supplied cDNA or gDNA.

In Seattle, patients joined the study during active infection and were tracked longitudinally. There are 16 residues in the CDR3. V gave up 4 bases and J gave up 4 bases; unmatched junction bases: 11. Germline values: CDR1 SGHRS, CDR2 YFSETQ. Generated by immunoSEQ multiplex PCR, the TCRdb table keeps only in-frame clones and is missing some. The sample lists tens of thousands of clones, around 90% occurring once. This receptor was obtained from a man aged 45-65 years with COVID-19, enrolled during active disease. The V gene is TRBV5-1, the J gene TRBJ1-3, with 7 bases fitting TRBD1. The specimen was peripheral blood. The CDR3 sequence is CASSQGDSLKGNTIYF. CDR3 bases: TGCGCCAGCAGCCAAGGGGACAGTTTGAAAGGAAACACCATATATTTT.